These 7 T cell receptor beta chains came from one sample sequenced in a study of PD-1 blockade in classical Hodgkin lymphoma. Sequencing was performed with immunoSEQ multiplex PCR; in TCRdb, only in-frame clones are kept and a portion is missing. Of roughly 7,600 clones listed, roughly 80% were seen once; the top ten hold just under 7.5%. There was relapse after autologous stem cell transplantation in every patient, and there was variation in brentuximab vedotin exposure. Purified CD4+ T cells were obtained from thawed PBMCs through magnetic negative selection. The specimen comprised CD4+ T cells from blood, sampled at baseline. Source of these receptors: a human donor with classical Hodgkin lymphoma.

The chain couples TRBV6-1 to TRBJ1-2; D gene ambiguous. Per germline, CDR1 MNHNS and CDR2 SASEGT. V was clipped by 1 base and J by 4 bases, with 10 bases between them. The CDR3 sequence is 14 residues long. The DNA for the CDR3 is TGTGCCAGCAGTGAAGAGGGCAGGACCTATGGCTACACCTTC. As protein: CASSEEGRTYGYTF.

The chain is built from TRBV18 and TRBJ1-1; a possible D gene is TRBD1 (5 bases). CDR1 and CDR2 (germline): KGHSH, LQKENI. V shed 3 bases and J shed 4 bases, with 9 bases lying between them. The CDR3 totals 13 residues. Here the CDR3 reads CASSPDSRTEAFF. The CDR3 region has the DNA TGTGCCAGCTCACCCGACAGCCGCACTGAAGCTTTCTTT.

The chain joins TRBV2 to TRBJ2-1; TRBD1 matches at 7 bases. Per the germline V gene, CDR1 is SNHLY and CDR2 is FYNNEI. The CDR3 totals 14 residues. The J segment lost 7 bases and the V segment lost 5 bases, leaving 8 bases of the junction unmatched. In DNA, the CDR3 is TGTGCCAGCAGTTTGACAGGGCCGGGTAATGAGCAGTTCTTC. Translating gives CASSLTGPGNEQFF.

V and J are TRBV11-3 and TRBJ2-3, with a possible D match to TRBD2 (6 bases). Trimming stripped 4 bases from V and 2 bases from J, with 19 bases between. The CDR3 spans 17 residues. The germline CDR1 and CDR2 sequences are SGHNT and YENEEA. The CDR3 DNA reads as TGTGCCAGCAGCTCCCGAGGGCTGGGGGGATACACAGATACGCAGTATTTT. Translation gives CASSSRGLGGYTDTQYF.

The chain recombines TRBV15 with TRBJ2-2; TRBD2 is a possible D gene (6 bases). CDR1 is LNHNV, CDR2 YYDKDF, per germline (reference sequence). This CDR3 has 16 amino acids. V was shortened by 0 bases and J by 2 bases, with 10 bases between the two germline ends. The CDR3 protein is CATSREAGSNTGELFF. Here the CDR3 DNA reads TGTGCCACCAGCAGAGAGGCGGGGAGTAACACCGGGGAGCTGTTTTTT.

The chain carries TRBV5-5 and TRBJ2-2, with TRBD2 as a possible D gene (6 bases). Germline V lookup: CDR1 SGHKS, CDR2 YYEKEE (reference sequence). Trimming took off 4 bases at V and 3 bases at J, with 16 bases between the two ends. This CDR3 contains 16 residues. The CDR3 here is CASSLAGTAYTGELFF. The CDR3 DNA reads TGTGCCAGCAGCCTGGCGGGAACAGCATACACCGGGGAGCTGTTTTTT.

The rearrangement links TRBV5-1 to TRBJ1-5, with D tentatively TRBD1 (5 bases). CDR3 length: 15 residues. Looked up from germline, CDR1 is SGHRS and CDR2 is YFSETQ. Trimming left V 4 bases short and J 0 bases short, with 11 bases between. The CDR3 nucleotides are TGCGCCAGCAGCGAAGGGGCTTATAGCAATCAGCCCCAGCATTTT. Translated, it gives CASSEGAYSNQPQHF.